The 2 T cell receptor beta chains given below trace back to one sample, sequenced in a study of T cell responses to AZD1222 COVID-19 vaccine. The repertoire was sequenced with immunoSEQ multiplex PCR; TCRdb's copy has only in-frame clones and lacks some. The sample lists about 180,000 clones, around 90% seen once, with approximately 1.8% in the top ten. The sample in question was peripheral blood, obtained 28 days after the second AZD1222 dose. These receptors came from an adult who received the AZD1222 COVID-19 vaccine.

The chain is built from TRBV6-5 and TRBJ1-1, with 7 bases aligning to TRBD1. The length of the CDR3 is 13 residues. J lost 4 bases, V lost 6 bases, and 5 bases had no gene match. CDR1 is MNHEY, CDR2 SVGAGI, per germline. CDR3 protein: CASSSQGGTEAFF. CDR3 nucleotide sequence: TGTGCCAGCAGCTCTCAGGGGGGCACTGAAGCTTTCTTT.

The chain carries TRBV7-3 and TRBJ2-2, with no clear D. Germline V gene lookup returns CDR1 SGHTA and CDR2 FQGTGA. This CDR3 is 13 amino acids long. V was clipped by 3 bases and J by 5 bases, with 7 bases between them. In DNA form, the CDR3 reads TGTGCCAGCAGCTTGGCTAGAACCGGGGAGCTGTTTTTT. Amino acids: CASSLARTGELFF.